This T cell receptor (beta chain) was obtained from a study of OX40 agonist ivuxolimab in advanced cancers. At baseline, cycle 4 day 1, and cycle 7 day 1, blood was sampled. Clones were sequenced by immunoSEQ multiplex PCR, and TCRdb holds only the in-frame ones, with some missing. The sample consists of 100,000 to 150,000 clones, about nine tenths of them appearing once. CDR1 SNHLY and CDR2 FYNNEI come from the germline V gene. With V trimmed by 5 bases and J by 0 bases, 11 bases remained unmatched. This CDR3 comprises 18 residues. Source: CD4+ or CD8+ T cells sorted from blood, taken in a trial of the OX40 agonist ivuxolimab. The chain recombines TRBV2 with TRBJ2-7, with 12 bases identical to TRBD2. The clonotype was recovered from an adult with an advanced solid tumor such as melanoma, head and neck, liver or kidney cancer. CDR3 sequence: CASSPRGTSGPRSYEQYF. CDR3 DNA sequence: TGTGCCAGCAGTCCCCGGGGGACTAGCGGGCCCCGCTCCTACGAGCAGTACTTC.